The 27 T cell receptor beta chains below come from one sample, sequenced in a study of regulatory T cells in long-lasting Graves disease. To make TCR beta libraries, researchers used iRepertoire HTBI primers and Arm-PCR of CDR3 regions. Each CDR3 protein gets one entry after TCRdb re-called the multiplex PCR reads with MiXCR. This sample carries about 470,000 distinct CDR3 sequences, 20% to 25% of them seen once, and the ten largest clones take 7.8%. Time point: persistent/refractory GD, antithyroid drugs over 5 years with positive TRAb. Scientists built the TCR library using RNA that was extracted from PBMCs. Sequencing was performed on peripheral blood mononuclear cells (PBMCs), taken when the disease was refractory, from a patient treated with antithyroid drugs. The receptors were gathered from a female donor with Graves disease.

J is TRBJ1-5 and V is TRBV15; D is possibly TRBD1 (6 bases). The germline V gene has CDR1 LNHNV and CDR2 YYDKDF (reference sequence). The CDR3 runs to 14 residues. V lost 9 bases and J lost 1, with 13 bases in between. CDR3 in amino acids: CATRGVGSNQPQHF. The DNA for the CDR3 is TGTGCCACGAGGGGGGTAGGAAGCAATCAGCCCCAGCATTTT.

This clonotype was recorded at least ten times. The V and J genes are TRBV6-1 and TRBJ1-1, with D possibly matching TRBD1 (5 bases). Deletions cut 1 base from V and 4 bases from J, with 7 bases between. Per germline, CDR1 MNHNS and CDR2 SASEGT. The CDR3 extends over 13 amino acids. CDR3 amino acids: CASSEGGGTEAFF. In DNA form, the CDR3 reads TGTGCCAGCAGTGAAGGCGGGGGCACTGAAGCTTTCTTT.

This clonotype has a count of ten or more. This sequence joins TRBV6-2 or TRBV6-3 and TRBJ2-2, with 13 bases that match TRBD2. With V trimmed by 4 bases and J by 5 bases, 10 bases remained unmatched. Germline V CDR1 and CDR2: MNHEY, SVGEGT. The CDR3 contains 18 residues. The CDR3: CASSSQWTSGSYTGELFF. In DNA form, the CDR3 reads TGTGCCAGCAGTTCCCAATGGACTAGCGGGAGTTATACCGGGGAGCTGTTTTTT.

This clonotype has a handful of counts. The CDR3 nucleotides are TGTGCCAGCACCGACCTCGGGACTACCCAAGAGACCCAGTACTTC. It codes for CASTDLGTTQETQYF. The chain links TRBV6-1 to TRBJ2-5; 7 bases map to TRBD2. V shed 7 bases, J shed 1 base, and the junction held 9 bases outside the gene matches. Germline V CDR1 and CDR2: MNHNS, SASEGT. The CDR3 has 15 residues.

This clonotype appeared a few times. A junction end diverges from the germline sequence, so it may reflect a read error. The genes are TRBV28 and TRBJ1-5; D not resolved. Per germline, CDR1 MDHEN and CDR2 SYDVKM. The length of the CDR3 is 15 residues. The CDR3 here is CASSLFGLSDQPQHF. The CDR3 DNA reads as TGTGCCAGCAGTTTATTTGGACTTAGCGATCAGCCCCAGCATTTT.

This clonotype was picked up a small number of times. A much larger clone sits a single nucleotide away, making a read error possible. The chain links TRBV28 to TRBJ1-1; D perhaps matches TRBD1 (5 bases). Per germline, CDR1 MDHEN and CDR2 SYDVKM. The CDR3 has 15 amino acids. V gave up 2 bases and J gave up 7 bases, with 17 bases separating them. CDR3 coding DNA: TGTGCCAGCAGTTTACTGACGGGGGTGAGCATTGAAGCTTTCTTT. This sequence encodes CASSLLTGVSIEAFF.

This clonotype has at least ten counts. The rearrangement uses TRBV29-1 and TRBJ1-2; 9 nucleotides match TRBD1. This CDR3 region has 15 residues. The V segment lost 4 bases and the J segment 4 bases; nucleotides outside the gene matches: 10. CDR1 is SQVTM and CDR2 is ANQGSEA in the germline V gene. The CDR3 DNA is TGCAGCGTTGCCGTGGGACAGGGACGGACCTATGGCTACACCTTC. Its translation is CSVAVGQGRTYGYTF. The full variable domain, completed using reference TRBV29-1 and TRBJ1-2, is SAVISQKPSRDICQRGTSLTIQCQVDSQVTMMFWYRQQPGQSLTLIATANQGSEATYESGFVIDKFPISRPNLTFSTLTVSNMSPEDSSIYLCSVAVGQGRTYGYTFGSGTRLTVV.

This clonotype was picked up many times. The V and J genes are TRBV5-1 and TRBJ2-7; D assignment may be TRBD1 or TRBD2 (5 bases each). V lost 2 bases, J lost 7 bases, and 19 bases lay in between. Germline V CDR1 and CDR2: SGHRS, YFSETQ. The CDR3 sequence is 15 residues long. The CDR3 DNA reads TGCGCCAGCAGCTTCGGGCGTGGGGGTCGGATGGAGCAGTACTTC. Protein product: CASSFGRGGRMEQYF. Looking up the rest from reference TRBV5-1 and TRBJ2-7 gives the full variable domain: KAGVTQTPRYLIKTRGQQVTLSCSPISGHRSVSWYQQTPGQGLQFLFEYFSETQRNKGNFPGRFSGRQFSNSRSEMNVSTLELGDSALYLCASSFGRGGRMEQYFGPGTRLTVT.

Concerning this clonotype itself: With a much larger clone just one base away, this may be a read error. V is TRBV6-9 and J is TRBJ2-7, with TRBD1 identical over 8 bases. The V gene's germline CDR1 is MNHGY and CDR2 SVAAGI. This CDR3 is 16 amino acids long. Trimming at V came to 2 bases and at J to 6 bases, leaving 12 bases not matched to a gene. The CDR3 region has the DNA TGTGCCAGCAGTTATACCCCCCAGGGGGCTTCAGGCGAGCAGTACTTC. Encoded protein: CASSYTPQGASGEQYF.

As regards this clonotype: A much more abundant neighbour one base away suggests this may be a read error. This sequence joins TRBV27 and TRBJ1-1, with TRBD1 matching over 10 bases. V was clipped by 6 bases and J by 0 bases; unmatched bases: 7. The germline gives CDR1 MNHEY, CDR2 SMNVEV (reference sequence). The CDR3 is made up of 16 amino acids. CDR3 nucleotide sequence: TGTGCCAGCAGCCACGACAGGGGGCGGTTGAACACTGAAGCTTTCTTT. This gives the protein CASSHDRGRLNTEAFF.

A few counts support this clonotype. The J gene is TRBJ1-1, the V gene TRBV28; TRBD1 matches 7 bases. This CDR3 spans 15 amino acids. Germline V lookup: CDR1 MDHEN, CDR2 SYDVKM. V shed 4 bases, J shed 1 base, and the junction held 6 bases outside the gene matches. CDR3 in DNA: TGTGCCAGCAGTTACTCGGGACAGCGGAACACTGAAGCTTTCTTT. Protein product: CASSYSGQRNTEAFF.

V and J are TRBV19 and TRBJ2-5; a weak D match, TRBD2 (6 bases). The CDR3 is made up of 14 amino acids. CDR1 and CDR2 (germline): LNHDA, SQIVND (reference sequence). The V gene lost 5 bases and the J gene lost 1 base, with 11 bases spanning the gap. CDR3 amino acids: CASSEDYLQETQYF. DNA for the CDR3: TGTGCCAGTAGTGAGGACTACCTCCAAGAGACCCAGTACTTC.

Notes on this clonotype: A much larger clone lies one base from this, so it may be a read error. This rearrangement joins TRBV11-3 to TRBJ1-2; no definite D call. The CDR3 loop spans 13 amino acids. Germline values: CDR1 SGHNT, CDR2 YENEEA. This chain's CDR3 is CANSRPTNYGYTF. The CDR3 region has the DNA TGTGCCAACAGCCGACCTACTAACTATGGCTACACCTTC.

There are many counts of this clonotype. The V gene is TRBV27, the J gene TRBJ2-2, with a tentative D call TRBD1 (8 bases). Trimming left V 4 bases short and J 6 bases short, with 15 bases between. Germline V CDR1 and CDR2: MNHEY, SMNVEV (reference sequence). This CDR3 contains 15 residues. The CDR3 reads CASSWGGRGPGELFF. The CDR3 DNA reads TGTGCCAGCAGTTGGGGGGGCAGGGGGCCCGGGGAGCTGTTTTTT.

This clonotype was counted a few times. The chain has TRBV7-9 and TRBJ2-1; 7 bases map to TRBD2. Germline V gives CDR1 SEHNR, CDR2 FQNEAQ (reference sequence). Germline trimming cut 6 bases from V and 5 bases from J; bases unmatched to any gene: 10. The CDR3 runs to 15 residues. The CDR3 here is CASSSPSGLNNEQFF. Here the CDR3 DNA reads TGTGCCAGCAGTTCGCCTAGCGGACTTAACAATGAGCAGTTCTTC. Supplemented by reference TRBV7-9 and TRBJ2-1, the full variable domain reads DTGVSQNPRHKITKRGQNVTFRCDPISEHNRLYWYRQTLGQGPEFLTYFQNEAQLEKSRLLSDRFSAERPKGSFSTLEIQRTEQGDSAMYLCASSSPSGLNNEQFFGPGTRLTVL.

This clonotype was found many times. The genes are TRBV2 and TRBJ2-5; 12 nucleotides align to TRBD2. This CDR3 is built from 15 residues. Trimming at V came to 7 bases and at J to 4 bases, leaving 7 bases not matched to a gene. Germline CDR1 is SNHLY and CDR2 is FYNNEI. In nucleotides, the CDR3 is TGTGCCAGCACCGAGGTGGGACTAGCGGGAGAGACCCAGTACTTC. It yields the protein CASTEVGLAGETQYF.

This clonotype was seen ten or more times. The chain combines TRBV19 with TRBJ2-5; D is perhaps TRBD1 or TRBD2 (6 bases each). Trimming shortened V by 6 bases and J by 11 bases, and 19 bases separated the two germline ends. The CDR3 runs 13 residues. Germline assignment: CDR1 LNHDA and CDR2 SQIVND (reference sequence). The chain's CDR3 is CASRTLGGGQQYF. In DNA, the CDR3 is TGTGCCAGTAGAACCCTTGGGGGAGGACAGCAGTACTTC.

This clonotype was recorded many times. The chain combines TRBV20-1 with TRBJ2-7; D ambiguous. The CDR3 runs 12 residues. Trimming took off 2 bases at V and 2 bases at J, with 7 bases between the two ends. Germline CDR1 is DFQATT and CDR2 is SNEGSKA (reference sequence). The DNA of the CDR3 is TGCAGTGCTAGACGACGGACCTACGAGCAGTACTTC. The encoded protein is CSARRRTYEQYF.

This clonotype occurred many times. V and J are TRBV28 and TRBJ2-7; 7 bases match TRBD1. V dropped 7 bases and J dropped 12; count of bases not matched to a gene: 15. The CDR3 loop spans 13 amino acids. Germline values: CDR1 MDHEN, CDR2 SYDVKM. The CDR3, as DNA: TGTGCCAGCACCCTAAGAAGATCAGGGGGTCTGTACTTC. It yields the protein CASTLRRSGGLYF. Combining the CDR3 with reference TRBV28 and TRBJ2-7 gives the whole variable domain DVKVTQSSRYLVKRTGEKVFLECVQDMDHENMFWYRQDPGLGLRLIYFSYDVKMKEKGDIPEGYSVSREKKERFSLILESASTNQTSMYLCASTLRRSGGLYFGPGTRLTVT.

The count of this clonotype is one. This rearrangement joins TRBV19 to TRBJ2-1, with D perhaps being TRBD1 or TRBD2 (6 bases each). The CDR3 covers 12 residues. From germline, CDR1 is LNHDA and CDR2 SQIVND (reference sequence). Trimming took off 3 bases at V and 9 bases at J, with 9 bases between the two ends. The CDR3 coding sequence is TGTGCCAGTAGTATGGGGGGCATTGAGCAGTTCTTC. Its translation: CASSMGGIEQFF.

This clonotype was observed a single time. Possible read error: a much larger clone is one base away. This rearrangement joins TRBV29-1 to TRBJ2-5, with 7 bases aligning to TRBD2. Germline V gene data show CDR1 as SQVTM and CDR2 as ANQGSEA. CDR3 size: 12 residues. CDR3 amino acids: CSVDRARETQCF. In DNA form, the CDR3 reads TGCAGCGTTGATCGGGCGCGGGAGACCCAGTGCTTC.

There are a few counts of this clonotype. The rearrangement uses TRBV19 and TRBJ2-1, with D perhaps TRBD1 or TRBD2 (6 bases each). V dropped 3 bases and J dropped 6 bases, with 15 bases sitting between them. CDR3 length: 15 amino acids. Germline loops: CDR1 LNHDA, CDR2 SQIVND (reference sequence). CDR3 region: CASSIYEGGINEQFF. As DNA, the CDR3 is TGTGCCAGTAGTATTTATGAGGGGGGCATCAATGAGCAGTTCTTC.

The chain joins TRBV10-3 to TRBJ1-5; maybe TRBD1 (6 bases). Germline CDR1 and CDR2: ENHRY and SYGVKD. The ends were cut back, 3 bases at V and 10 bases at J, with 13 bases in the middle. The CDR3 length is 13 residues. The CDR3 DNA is TGTGCCATCAGTGATTTCAGGGGCCGTCCCCAGCATTTT. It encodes CAISDFRGRPQHF.

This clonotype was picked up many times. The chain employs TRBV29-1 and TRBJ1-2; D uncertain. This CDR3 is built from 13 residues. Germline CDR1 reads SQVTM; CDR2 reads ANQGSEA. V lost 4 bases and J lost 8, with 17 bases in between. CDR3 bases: TGCAGCGTTGTGGAGGGATCCTTACGAGGCTACACCTTC. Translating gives CSVVEGSLRGYTF.

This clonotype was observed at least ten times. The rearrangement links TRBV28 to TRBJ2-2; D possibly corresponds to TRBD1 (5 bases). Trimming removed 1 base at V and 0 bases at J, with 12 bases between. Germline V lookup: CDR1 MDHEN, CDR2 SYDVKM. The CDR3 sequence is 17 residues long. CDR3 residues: CASSLFTGPTNTGELFF. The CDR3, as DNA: TGTGCCAGCAGTTTATTCACAGGACCCACGAACACCGGGGAGCTGTTTTTT.

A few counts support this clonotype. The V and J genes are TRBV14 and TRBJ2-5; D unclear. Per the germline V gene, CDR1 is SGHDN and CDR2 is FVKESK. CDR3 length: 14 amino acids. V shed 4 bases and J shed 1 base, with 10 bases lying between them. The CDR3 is CASSPRPFQETQYF. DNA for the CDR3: TGTGCCAGCAGCCCCCGACCCTTCCAAGAGACCCAGTACTTC.

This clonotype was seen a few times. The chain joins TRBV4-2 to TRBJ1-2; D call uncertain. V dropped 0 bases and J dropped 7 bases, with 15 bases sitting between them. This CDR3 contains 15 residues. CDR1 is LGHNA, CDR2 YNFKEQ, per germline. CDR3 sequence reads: CASSQEARTRLGYTF. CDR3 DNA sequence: TGTGCCAGCAGCCAAGAAGCGCGGACCCGGCTTGGCTACACCTTC.